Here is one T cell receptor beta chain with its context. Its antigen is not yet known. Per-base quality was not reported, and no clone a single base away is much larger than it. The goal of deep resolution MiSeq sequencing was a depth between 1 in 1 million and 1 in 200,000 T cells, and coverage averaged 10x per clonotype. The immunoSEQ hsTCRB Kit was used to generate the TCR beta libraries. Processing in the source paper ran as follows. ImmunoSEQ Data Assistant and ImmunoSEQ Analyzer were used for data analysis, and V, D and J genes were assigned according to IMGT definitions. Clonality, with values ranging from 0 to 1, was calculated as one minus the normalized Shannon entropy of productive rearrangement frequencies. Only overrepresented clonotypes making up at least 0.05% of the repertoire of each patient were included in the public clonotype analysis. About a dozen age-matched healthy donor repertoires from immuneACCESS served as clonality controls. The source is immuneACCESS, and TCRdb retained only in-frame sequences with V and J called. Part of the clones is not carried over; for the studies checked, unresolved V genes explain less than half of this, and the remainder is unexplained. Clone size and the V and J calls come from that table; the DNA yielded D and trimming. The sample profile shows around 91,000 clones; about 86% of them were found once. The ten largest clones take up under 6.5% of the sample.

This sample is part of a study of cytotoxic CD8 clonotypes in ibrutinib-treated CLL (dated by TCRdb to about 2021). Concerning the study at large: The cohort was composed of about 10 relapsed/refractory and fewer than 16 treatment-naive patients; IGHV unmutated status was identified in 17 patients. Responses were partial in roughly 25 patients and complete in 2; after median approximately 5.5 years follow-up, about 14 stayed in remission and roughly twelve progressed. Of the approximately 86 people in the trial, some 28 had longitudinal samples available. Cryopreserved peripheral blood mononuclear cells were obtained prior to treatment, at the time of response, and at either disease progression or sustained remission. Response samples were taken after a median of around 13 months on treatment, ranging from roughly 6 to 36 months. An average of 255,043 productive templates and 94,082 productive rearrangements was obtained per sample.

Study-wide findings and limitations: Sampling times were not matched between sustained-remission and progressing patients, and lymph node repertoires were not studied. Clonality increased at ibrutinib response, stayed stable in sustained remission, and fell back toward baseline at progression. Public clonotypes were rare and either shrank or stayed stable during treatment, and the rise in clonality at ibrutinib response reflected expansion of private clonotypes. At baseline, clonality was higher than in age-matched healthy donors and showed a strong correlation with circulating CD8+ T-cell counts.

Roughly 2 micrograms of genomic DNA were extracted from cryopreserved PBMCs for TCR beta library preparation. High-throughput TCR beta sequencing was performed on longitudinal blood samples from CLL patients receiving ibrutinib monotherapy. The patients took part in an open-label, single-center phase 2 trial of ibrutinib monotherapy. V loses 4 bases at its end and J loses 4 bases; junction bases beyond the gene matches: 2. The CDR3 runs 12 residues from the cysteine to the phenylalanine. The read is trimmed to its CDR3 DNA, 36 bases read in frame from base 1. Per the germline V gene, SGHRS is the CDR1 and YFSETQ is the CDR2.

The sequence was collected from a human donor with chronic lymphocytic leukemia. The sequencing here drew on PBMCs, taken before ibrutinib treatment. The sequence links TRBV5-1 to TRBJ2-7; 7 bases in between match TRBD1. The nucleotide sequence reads TGCGCCAGCAGCAAACAGGGGTACGAGCAGTACTTC. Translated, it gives CASSKQGYEQYF. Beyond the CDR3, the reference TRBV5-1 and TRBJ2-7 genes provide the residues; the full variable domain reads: KAGVTQTPRYLIKTRGQQVTLSCSPISGHRSVSWYQQTPGQGLQFLFEYFSETQRNKGNFPGRFSGRQFSNSRSEMNVSTLELGDSALYLCASSKQGYEQYFGPGTRLTVT.